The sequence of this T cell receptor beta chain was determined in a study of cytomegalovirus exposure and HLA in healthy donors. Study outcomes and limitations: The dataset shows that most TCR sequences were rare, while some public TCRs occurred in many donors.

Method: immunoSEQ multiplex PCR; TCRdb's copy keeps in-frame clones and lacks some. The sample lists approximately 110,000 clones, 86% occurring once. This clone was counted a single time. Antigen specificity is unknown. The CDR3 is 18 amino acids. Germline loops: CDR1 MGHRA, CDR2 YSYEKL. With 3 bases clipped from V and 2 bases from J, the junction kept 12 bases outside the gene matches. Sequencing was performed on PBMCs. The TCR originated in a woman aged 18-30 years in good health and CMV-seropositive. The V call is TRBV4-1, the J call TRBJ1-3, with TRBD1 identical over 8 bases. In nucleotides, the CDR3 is TGCGCCAGCAGCCAGCTGGTTATCACAGGGGGAACTGGAAACACCATATATTTT. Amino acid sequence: CASSQLVITGGTGNTIYF.